This T cell receptor beta chain appears in the sequencing data of a study of blood T cell repertoires in COVID-19. Study background: Italy, Spain and the United States were the sources of the convalescent and acute COVID-19 samples. Sources were T cells, B-cell-depleted T cells, or PBMCs; the material itself was cDNA or gDNA.

This clone turned up a few times. Seattle's cohort entered during active infection and was followed longitudinally. The CDR3 is 13 residues long. The trim removed 10 bases at V and 3 bases at J, leaving 8 bases unmatched. Germline V gives CDR1 MNHEY, CDR2 SVGAGI. Per the authors' pipeline: Amplification from reference gene primers served as the basis for estimated nucleated cell counts. Clones were read by immunoSEQ multiplex PCR, and TCRdb kept only the in-frame ones, dropping some. V, J and clone size were drawn from that table, and D and trimming were deduced from the DNA. Here the sample spans under 400,000 clones, roughly 87% being singletons.

The rearrangement links TRBV6-5 to TRBJ1-1, with 7 positions matching TRBD1. The receptor was derived from a woman aged 55 to 70 with COVID-19, enrolled during active disease. Sample: peripheral blood. The CDR3 protein is CATRETGYTEAFF. CDR3 nucleotide sequence: TGTGCCACCAGGGAGACAGGGTACACTGAAGCTTTCTTT.